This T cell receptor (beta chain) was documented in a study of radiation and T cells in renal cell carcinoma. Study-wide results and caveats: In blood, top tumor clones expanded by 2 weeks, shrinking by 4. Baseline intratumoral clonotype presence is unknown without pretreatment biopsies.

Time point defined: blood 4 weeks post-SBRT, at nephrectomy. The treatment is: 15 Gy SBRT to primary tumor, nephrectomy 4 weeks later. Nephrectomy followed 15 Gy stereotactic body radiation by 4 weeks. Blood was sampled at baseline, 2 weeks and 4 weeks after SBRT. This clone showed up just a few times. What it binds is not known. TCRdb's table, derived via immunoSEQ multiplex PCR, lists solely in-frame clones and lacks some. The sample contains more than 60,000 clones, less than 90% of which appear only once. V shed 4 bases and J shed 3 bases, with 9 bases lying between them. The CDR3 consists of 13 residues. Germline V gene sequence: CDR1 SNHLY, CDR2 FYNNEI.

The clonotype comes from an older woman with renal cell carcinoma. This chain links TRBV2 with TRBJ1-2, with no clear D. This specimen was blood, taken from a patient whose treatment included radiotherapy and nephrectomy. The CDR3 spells CASSASRDYGYTF. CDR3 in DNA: TGTGCCAGCAGTGCAAGTAGGGACTATGGCTACACCTTC.